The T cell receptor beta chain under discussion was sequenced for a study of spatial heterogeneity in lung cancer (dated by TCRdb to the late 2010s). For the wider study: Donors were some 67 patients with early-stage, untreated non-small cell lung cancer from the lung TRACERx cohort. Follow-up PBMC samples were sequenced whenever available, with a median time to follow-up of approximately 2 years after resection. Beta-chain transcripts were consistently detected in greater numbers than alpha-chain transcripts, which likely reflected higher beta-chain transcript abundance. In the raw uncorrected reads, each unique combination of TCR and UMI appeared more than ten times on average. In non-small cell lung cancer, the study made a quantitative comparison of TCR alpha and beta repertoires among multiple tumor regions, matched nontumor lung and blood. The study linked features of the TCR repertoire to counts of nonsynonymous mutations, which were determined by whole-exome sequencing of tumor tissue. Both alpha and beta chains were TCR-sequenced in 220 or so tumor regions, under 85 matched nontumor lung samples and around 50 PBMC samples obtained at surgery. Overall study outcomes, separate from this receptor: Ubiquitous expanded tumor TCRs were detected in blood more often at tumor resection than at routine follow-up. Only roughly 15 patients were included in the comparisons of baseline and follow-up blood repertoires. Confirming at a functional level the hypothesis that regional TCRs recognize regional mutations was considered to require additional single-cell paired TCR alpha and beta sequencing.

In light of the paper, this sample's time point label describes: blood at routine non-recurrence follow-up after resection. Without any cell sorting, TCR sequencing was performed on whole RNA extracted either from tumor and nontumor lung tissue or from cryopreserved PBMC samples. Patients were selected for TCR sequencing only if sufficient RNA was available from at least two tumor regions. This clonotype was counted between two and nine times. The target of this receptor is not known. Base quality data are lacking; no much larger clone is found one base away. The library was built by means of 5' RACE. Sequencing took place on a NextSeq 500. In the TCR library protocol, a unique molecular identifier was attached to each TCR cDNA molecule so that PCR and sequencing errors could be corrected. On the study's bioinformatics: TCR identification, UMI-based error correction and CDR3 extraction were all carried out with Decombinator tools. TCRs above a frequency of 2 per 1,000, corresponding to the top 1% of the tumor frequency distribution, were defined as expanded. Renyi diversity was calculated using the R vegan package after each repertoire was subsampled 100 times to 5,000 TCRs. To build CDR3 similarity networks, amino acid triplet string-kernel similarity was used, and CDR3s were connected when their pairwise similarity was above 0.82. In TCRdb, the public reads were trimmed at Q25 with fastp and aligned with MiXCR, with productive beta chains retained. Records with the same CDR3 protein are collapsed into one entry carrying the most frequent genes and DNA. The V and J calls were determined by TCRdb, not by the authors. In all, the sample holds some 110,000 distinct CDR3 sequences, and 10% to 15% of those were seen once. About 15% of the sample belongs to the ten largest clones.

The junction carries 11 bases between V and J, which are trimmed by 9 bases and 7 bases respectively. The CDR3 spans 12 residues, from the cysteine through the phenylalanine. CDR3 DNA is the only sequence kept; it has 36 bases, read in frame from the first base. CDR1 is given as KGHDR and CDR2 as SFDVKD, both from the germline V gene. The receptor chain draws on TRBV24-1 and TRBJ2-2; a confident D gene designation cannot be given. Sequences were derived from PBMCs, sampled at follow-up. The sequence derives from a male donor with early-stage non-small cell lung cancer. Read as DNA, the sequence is TGTGCCACCCTTTCCACGAACGGGGAGCTGTTTTTT. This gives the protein CATLSTNGELFF.